The clone carrying this T cell receptor (beta chain) appeared a few times. There are 11 residues in the CDR3. Germline CDR1 is SQVTM and CDR2 is ANQGSEA. With V trimmed by 6 bases and J by 7 bases, 5 bases remained unmatched. These data belong to a study of T-cell memory formation after mild COVID-19. TCRdb re-called the 5' RACE reads with MiXCR, one entry per CDR3 protein. Seen here are under 50,000 distinct CDR3 sequences, roughly 27% observed once, and the top ten hold around two fifths. The chain joins TRBV29-1 to TRBJ1-2, with 7 nucleotides matching TRBD1. Sequencing was carried out using PBMCs or a T cell subset sorted from them (not recorded which). The clonotype originates from a man aged 18 to 29 who had mild COVID-19 (a few samples of this study predate the infection). Cell type and time point are not known. This CDR3 is CSVADRAGYTF. The CDR3 DNA reads TGCAGCGTCGCCGACAGGGCTGGCTACACCTTC.